What follows are 31 T cell receptor beta chains derived from one specimen sequenced in a study of cytomegalovirus exposure and HLA in healthy donors. The PCR contained 60 Vbeta and 13 Jbeta primers. TCRdb's table, derived via immunoSEQ multiplex PCR, lists solely in-frame clones and lacks some. Found here are about 160,000 clones, about 80% of them singletons; the top ten hold roughly 0.99%. The sample comprised PBMCs. These receptors came from a woman aged 35 to 49 in good health and CMV-seronegative.

This sequence joins TRBV9 and TRBJ2-1, with 9 bases lining up with TRBD2. V shed 0 bases, J shed 10 bases, and the junction held 11 bases outside the gene matches. The V gene's germline CDR1 is SGDLS and CDR2 YYNGEE. The CDR3 covers 16 residues. The CDR3 nucleotides are TGTGCCAGCAGCGTAGGAATAGCGGGAGAGTACGGCGAGCAGTTCTTC. Its protein is CASSVGIAGEYGEQFF.

This clone occurred a few times. J is TRBJ2-2 and V is TRBV29-1; no clear D gene. The CDR3 covers 13 residues. V was cut by 4 bases and J by 5 bases, with 11 bases left in between. Germline values: CDR1 SQVTM, CDR2 ANQGSEA. The CDR3 protein is CSVGGLGTGELFF. The CDR3, as DNA: TGCAGCGTTGGTGGGCTTGGGACCGGGGAGCTGTTTTTT.

This chain links TRBV5-1 with TRBJ2-4, with D maybe TRBD2 (6 bases). Germline values: CDR1 SGHRS, CDR2 YFSETQ. Trimming took 5 bases from V and 12 from J, leaving 18 bases between them. The CDR3 is 13 amino acids. CDR3 amino acids: CASSRESNTDQYF. CDR3 in DNA: TGCGCCAGCAGTCGGGAGTCCAACACGGATCAGTACTTC. The entire variable domain, with the rest obtained from reference TRBV5-1 and TRBJ2-4, is as follows: KAGVTQTPRYLIKTRGQQVTLSCSPISGHRSVSWYQQTPGQGLQFLFEYFSETQRNKGNFPGRFSGRQFSNSRSEMNVSTLELGDSALYLCASSRESNTDQYFGAGTRLSVL.

This clone was picked up one time. The rearrangement uses TRBV29-1 and TRBJ1-1; 8 nucleotides align to TRBD1. CDR1 is SQVTM and CDR2 is ANQGSEA in the germline V gene. The CDR3 sequence is 14 residues long. V lost 7 bases and J lost 3; bases outside the gene matches: 10. CDR3 protein: CSAAAQGADTEAFF. CDR3 nucleotide sequence: TGCAGCGCCGCAGCCCAGGGGGCTGACACTGAAGCTTTCTTT.

With respect to this clone: One end of the junction does not line up with germline, which may come from a read error. The CDR3 loop is CASSLAGAGETQYF. Here the CDR3 DNA reads TGTGCTAGCAGCTTAGCGGGAGCGGGAGAGACCCAGTACTTC. This chain connects TRBV7-7 to TRBJ2-5; 9 nucleotides match TRBD2. Germline values: CDR1 SSHAT, CDR2 FNYEAQ (reference sequence). The CDR3 length is 14 residues.

The DNA for the CDR3 is TGTGCCAGCAGCGTAGGTAGGGCGGGAAGATCCACAGATACGCAGTATTTT. It specifies CASSVGRAGRSTDTQYF. The J gene is TRBJ2-3, the V gene TRBV9; D perhaps matches TRBD2 (6 bases). Between the trimmed V and J ends, which lost 0 bases and 2 bases, there was a span of 16 bases. CDR3 length equals 17 residues. The V gene's germline CDR1 is SGDLS and CDR2 YYNGEE.

This clone occurred once. The sample contains more than one DNA sequence encoding this CDR3. The rearrangement links TRBV29-1 to TRBJ2-1, with D possibly TRBD2 on 5 matching bases. CDR1 SQVTM and CDR2 ANQGSEA come from the germline V gene. The CDR3 consists of 15 residues. V was pared by 0 bases and J by 8 bases, with 17 bases between. The CDR3 spells CSVEDLRGPSDEQFF. CDR3 nucleotides: TGCAGCGTTGAAGATCTGAGAGGGCCGTCCGATGAGCAGTTCTTC.

This chain uses TRBV5-4 with TRBJ2-6; 9 nucleotides line up with TRBD1. The CDR3 loop spans 17 amino acids. Per germline, CDR1 SGHNT and CDR2 YYREEE (reference sequence). V lost 0 bases, J lost 2 bases, and 3 bases stayed unmatched. CDR3 residues: CASSLAQGAAGANVLTF. The CDR3 region has the DNA TGTGCCAGCAGCTTGGCACAGGGGGCTGCTGGGGCCAACGTCCTGACTTTC.

The rearrangement links TRBV7-2 to TRBJ2-1; TRBD1 matches 10 bases. Germline loops: CDR1 SGHTA, CDR2 FQGNSA. This CDR3 region has 14 residues. V gave up 6 bases and J gave up 7 bases; unmatched junction bases: 6. The CDR3 DNA reads TGTGCCAGCAGGAAGGGACAGGGGAGGAATGAGCAGTTCTTC. It specifies CASRKGQGRNEQFF.

This clone was seen once. The J gene is TRBJ2-1, the V gene TRBV6-5, with D hard to call. Trimming took 4 bases from V and 5 from J, leaving 9 bases between them. The CDR3 loop spans 13 amino acids. Germline CDR1 and CDR2: MNHEY and SVGAGI. The chain's CDR3 is CASSLVRDNEQFF. CDR3 in DNA: TGTGCCAGCAGTTTAGTCCGCGACAATGAGCAGTTCTTC.

V usage is TRBV9 and J usage is TRBJ2-3, with 9 bases matching TRBD2. Trimming at V came to 4 bases and at J to 2 bases, leaving 11 bases not matched to a gene. The CDR3 runs to 17 residues. The germline V gene encodes CDR1 SGDLS and CDR2 YYNGEE. The DNA of the CDR3 is TGTGCCAGCAGCCCGACGACTAGCGGAGTCTACACAGATACGCAGTATTTT. Translation gives CASSPTTSGVYTDTQYF.

CDR3 in DNA: TGTGCCTGGAGTTGGAAGGACAGGGGAAATGAGCAGTTCTTC. Translated, it gives CAWSWKDRGNEQFF. The gene calls are TRBV30 and TRBJ2-1; TRBD1 agrees at 9 bases. The V gene end was trimmed by 2 bases and the J gene end by 7 bases; junction bases not matched to a gene: 6. The CDR3 is 14 residues long. Germline loops: CDR1 GTSNPN, CDR2 SVGIG (reference sequence).

The V gene is TRBV18, the J gene TRBJ2-5, with no clear D. Trimming stripped 3 bases from V and 5 bases from J, with 7 bases between. In germline, CDR1 is KGHSH, CDR2 LQKENI. The CDR3 runs to 12 residues. CDR3 protein: CASSPSGETQYF. The DNA for the CDR3 is TGTGCCAGCTCACCGAGTGGTGAGACCCAGTACTTC.

The chain employs TRBV27 and TRBJ2-1; 9 nucleotides line up with TRBD1. Germline CDR1 and CDR2: MNHEY and SMNVEV (reference sequence). The CDR3 contains 18 residues. CDR3 nucleotide sequence: TGTGTCTCCTCTCGGGACAGGGTTACCCCTAGCTCCTACAATGAGCAGTTCTTC. Its protein product is CVSSRDRVTPSSYNEQFF.

The V gene is TRBV14, the J gene TRBJ2-7; possible D gene TRBD2, 5 bases. This CDR3 has 13 residues. The germline V gene encodes CDR1 SGHDN and CDR2 FVKESK. The V end lost 1 base, the J end lost 7 bases, and 11 bases lay between the germline ends. DNA for the CDR3: TGTGCCAGCAGCCAAGTCAGGACGGGGGAGCAGTACTTC. This translates into CASSQVRTGEQYF.

This chain joins TRBV5-1 and TRBJ2-5, with D possibly TRBD2 on 6 matching bases. The ends were cut back, 4 bases at V and 5 bases at J, with 15 bases in the middle. The germline V gene has CDR1 SGHRS and CDR2 YFSETQ. The length of the CDR3 is 14 residues. CDR3 sequence: CASSGGNLGETQYF. The DNA of the CDR3 is TGCGCCAGCAGCGGGGGGAACCTCGGGGAGACCCAGTACTTC. Full variable domain (rest looked up from reference TRBV5-1 and TRBJ2-5): KAGVTQTPRYLIKTRGQQVTLSCSPISGHRSVSWYQQTPGQGLQFLFEYFSETQRNKGNFPGRFSGRQFSNSRSEMNVSTLELGDSALYLCASSGGNLGETQYFGPGTRLLVL.

J is TRBJ2-2 and V is TRBV28, with 10 bases aligning to TRBD2. The J segment lost 6 bases and the V segment lost 4 bases, leaving 8 bases of the junction unmatched. Germline V lookup: CDR1 MDHEN, CDR2 SYDVKM. CDR3 length: 16 amino acids. The DNA for the CDR3 is TGTGCCAGCAGTTCCCAGCGAGCGGGAGGGCCCGGGGAGCTGTTTTTT. Encoded protein: CASSSQRAGGPGELFF. Based on the CDR3 plus reference TRBV28 and TRBJ2-2, the full variable domain is DVKVTQSSRYLVKRTGEKVFLECVQDMDHENMFWYRQDPGLGLRLIYFSYDVKMKEKGDIPEGYSVSREKKERFSLILESASTNQTSMYLCASSSQRAGGPGELFFGEGSRLTVL.

The J gene is TRBJ2-3, the V gene TRBV5-1; 11 bases map to TRBD2. The CDR3 length is 16 residues. Germline V CDR1 and CDR2: SGHRS, YFSETQ. The ends lost 3 bases at V and 6 bases at J; junction bases unmatched: 9. The CDR3 region has the DNA TGCGCCAGCAGCTCCCCTAGCGGGGGGCGGGCGGATACGCAGTATTTT. It translates to CASSSPSGGRADTQYF.

The chain is built from TRBV19 and TRBJ2-3; 12 nucleotides align to TRBD2. The junction had 7 bases not matched to a gene; V was cut back by 5 bases and J by 4 bases. Germline V gene sequence: CDR1 LNHDA, CDR2 SQIVND (reference sequence). This CDR3 has 16 amino acids. CDR3 DNA: TGTGCCAGTAGTCCACGACTAGCGGGAGTGGCAGATACGCAGTATTTT. It yields the protein CASSPRLAGVADTQYF. Full variable domain (missing parts from reference TRBV19 and TRBJ2-3): DGGITQSPKYLFRKEGQNVTLSCEQNLNHDAMYWYRQDPGQGLRLIYYSQIVNDFQKGDIAEGYSVSREKKESFPLTVTSAQKNPTAFYLCASSPRLAGVADTQYFGPGTRLTVL.

V and J are TRBV28 and TRBJ1-4; 9 nucleotides align to TRBD1. With V trimmed by 6 bases and J by 7 bases, 9 bases remained unmatched. Germline CDR1 MDHEN, CDR2 SYDVKM. The CDR3 is made up of 15 amino acids. CDR3 region: CASSIPGQGSEKLFF. The CDR3 DNA reads as TGTGCCAGCAGCATCCCGGGACAGGGTAGTGAAAAACTGTTTTTT.

The J gene is TRBJ2-2, the V gene TRBV19; TRBD2 matches at 10 bases. The V and J ends lost 6 bases and 7 bases, in that order; junction bases with no gene match: 8. The CDR3 has 15 residues. Germline CDR1 and CDR2: LNHDA and SQIVND (reference sequence). CDR3 nucleotides: TGTGCCAGTAGGAGGACTAGCGGACTCGTCGGGGAGCTGTTTTTT. This sequence encodes CASRRTSGLVGELFF. The full variable domain, with the rest looked up from reference TRBV19 and TRBJ2-2, is DGGITQSPKYLFRKEGQNVTLSCEQNLNHDAMYWYRQDPGQGLRLIYYSQIVNDFQKGDIAEGYSVSREKKESFPLTVTSAQKNPTAFYLCASRRTSGLVGELFFGEGSRLTVL.

The chain combines TRBV6-5 with TRBJ2-1, with TRBD2 identical over 8 bases. CDR1 and CDR2 (germline): MNHEY, SVGAGI. Losses at the gene ends were 8 bases for V and 9 bases for J; bases not matched to a gene: 15. This CDR3 is built from 15 residues. CDR3 residues: CASVPADGRAGEQFF. The CDR3 DNA reads TGTGCCAGCGTGCCCGCCGACGGGAGGGCCGGTGAGCAGTTCTTC.

The rearrangement joins TRBV29-1 to TRBJ2-3; TRBD2 matches at 10 bases. This CDR3 has 16 amino acids. Germline lookup yields CDR1 SQVTM and CDR2 ANQGSEA. Trimming at V came to 0 bases and at J to 3 bases, leaving 6 bases not matched to a gene. The DNA for the CDR3 is TGCAGCGTTGAAGATCCTAGCGGGAGTGGTACAGATACGCAGTATTTT. As protein: CSVEDPSGSGTDTQYF.

This clone appeared once. The genes are TRBV10-3 and TRBJ2-1; 9 positions agree with TRBD2. This CDR3 has 15 amino acids. The J segment lost 10 bases and the V segment lost 3 bases, leaving 10 bases of the junction unmatched. Germline V lookup: CDR1 ENHRY, CDR2 SYGVKD. CDR3 in amino acids: CAISDASSGASEQFF. Here the CDR3 DNA reads TGTGCCATCAGTGATGCGTCTAGCGGGGCCTCGGAGCAGTTCTTC.

The J gene is TRBJ2-7, the V gene TRBV28; D may be TRBD2 (6 bases). V was trimmed by 4 bases and J by 3 bases, leaving 13 bases between them. This CDR3 has 14 residues. The germline gives CDR1 MDHEN, CDR2 SYDVKM. The CDR3 sequence is CASSSPRELYEQYF. CDR3 sequence (DNA): TGTGCCAGCAGTTCTCCCCGGGAGCTCTACGAGCAGTACTTC.

V usage is TRBV6-1 and J usage is TRBJ1-2; the D gene is possibly TRBD1 (5 bases). V lost 1 base and J 0 bases, leaving 15 bases between the germline ends. Germline assignment: CDR1 MNHNS and CDR2 SASEGT. The CDR3 sequence is 17 residues long. Here the CDR3 DNA reads TGTGCCAGCAGTGAAGGACTCCGGGGGATCACTAACTATGGCTACACCTTC. It translates to CASSEGLRGITNYGYTF.

This chain joins TRBV9 and TRBJ2-1; TRBD2 agrees at 8 bases. V lost 0 bases, J lost 4 bases, and 3 bases stayed unmatched. The CDR3 spans 15 residues. Germline values: CDR1 SGDLS, CDR2 YYNGEE. Here the CDR3 DNA reads TGTGCCAGCAGCGTAGCCTCTAGCGGGTACAATGAGCAGTTCTTC. The encoded protein is CASSVASSGYNEQFF.

The rearrangement joins TRBV2 to TRBJ2-3; 7 bases map to TRBD2. Unmatched junction bases numbered 2, after V lost 0 bases and J lost 14 bases. The CDR3 has 11 amino acids. The germline gives CDR1 SNHLY, CDR2 FYNNEI. In nucleotides, the CDR3 is TGTGCCAGCAGTGAAGCTAGCGGGTCGTATTTT. Translation gives CASSEASGSYF.

This chain connects TRBV10-3 to TRBJ1-1, with a possible D match to TRBD1 (6 bases). The CDR3 has 14 residues. From germline, CDR1 is ENHRY and CDR2 SYGVKD. Between the trimmed V and J ends, which lost 9 bases and 5 bases, there was a span of 19 bases. The CDR3 DNA is TGTGCCATAGCGACGGCACAGGGTGGGACTGAAGCTTTCTTT. Translation gives CAIATAQGGTEAFF.

This sequence joins TRBV5-5 and TRBJ1-1; 9 nucleotides line up with TRBD1. The germline CDR1 and CDR2 sequences are SGHKS and YYEKEE (reference sequence). J was trimmed by 5 bases and V by 3 bases; bases with no gene match: 14. CDR3 length equals 17 residues. The CDR3 here is CASSSSDRGGVRTEAFF. The CDR3 DNA reads as TGTGCCAGCAGCTCTTCGGACAGGGGCGGTGTGAGAACTGAAGCTTTCTTT.

The chain carries TRBV29-1 and TRBJ2-3, with a tentative D call TRBD2 (5 bases). The germline V gene encodes CDR1 SQVTM and CDR2 ANQGSEA. The ends were cut back, 4 bases at V and 1 base at J, with 15 bases in the middle. The CDR3 has 15 amino acids. The CDR3 sequence is CSVGSLVGGTDTQYF. In nucleotides, the CDR3 is TGCAGCGTTGGCAGTTTGGTGGGAGGCACAGATACGCAGTATTTT.